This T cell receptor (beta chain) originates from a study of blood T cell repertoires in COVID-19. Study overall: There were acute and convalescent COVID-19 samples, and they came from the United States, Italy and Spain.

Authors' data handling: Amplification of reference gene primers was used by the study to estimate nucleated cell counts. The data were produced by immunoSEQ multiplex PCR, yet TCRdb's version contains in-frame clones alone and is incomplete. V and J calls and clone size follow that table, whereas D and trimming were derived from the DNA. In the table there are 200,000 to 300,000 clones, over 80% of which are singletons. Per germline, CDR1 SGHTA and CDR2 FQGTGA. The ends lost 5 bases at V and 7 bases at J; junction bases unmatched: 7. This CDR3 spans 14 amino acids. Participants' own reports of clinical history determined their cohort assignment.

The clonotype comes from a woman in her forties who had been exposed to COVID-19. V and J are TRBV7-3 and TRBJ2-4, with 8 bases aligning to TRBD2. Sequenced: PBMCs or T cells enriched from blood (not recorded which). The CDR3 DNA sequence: TGTGCCAGCAGCCCGGGGGGGGCCGGGAACATTCAGTACTTC. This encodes CASSPGGAGNIQYF.